This T cell receptor (beta chain) appears in the sequencing data of a study of vaccination and CD4 T cells after COVID-19. Turning to the study itself: Researchers treated cells with overlapping spike peptides taken from SARS-CoV-2, HCoV-NL63, HCoV-OC43 and HCoV-229E.

Sample treatment: approximately 10-day PBMC culture with coronavirus spike peptide pools or control peptides (ViraFEST assay). Per well, a few million PBMCs were cultured in the presence of about 10 IU/ml IL-2 and 9 to 10 ug/ml peptide pools. Per germline, CDR1 SGHRS and CDR2 YFSETQ. There are 15 residues in the CDR3. Unmatched junction bases numbered 7, after V lost 4 bases and J lost 3 bases. Sequenced with the Oncomine TCR Beta short-read assay was DNA taken from cultured CD4+ T cells. TCRdb ran MiXCR on the PCR reads and lists one entry per CDR3 protein. The data hold 4,600 or so distinct CDR3 sequences, with over 25% observed a single time. This clonotype qualifies as medium-sized (0.01 to 0.1%). Antigen specificity is unknown.

The V gene is TRBV5-1, the J gene TRBJ2-5, with 9 bases lining up with TRBD1. The material sequenced was CD4+ T cells from blood, cultured in vitro. The receptor was derived from a human donor who had recovered from COVID-19. CDR3 protein: CASSQRTGVEETQYF. In DNA, the CDR3 is TGCGCCAGCAGCCAGCGGACAGGGGTGGAAGAGACCCAGTACTTC.